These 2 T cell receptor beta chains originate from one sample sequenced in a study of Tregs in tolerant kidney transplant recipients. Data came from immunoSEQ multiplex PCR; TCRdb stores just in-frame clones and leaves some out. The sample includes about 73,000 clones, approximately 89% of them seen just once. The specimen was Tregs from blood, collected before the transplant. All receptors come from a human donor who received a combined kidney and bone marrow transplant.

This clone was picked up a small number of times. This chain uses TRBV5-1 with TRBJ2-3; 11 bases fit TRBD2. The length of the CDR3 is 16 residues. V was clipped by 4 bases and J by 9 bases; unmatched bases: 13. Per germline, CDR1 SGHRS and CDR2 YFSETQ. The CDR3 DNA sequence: TGCGCCAGCAGCCCAAGACTAGCGGGGCCCCACGGGACGCAGTATTTT. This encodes CASSPRLAGPHGTQYF. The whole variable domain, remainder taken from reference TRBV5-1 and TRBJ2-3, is KAGVTQTPRYLIKTRGQQVTLSCSPISGHRSVSWYQQTPGQGLQFLFEYFSETQRNKGNFPGRFSGRQFSNSRSEMNVSTLELGDSALYLCASSPRLAGPHGTQYFGPGTRLTVL.

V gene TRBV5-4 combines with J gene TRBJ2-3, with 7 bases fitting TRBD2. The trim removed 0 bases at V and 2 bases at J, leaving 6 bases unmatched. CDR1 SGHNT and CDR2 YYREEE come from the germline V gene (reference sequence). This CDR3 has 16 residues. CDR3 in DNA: TGTGCCAGCAGCTTGGATCCTAGCGGATACACAGATACGCAGTATTTT. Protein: CASSLDPSGYTDTQYF.